These T cell receptor beta chains were read from a single sample in a study of blood T cell repertoires in COVID-19. Data came from immunoSEQ multiplex PCR; TCRdb stores just in-frame clones and leaves some out. This sample has roughly 150,000 clones, with 84% found just once. The material sequenced was peripheral blood. These receptors were collected from a woman aged 80 or over with COVID-19, enrolled during active disease. Each CDR3 is given with its conserved first and last residue. Each record gives: J gene, clone size, D gene, V gene, CDR3 DNA, CDR3 protein. A D gene is named only where the DNA matches it firmly. Some rows have no size entry. The others give once, few or many, or a class for an expanded clone.

>TRBJ2-3|-|-|TRBV6-5
TGTGCCAGCAGTTACCCCGGGTCAGATACGCAGTATTTT
CASSYPGSDTQYF
>TRBJ2-2|-|TRBD1|TRBV19
TGTGCCAGTAGTAAATGGGGACAGGGGACGAACACCGGGGAGCTGTTTTTT
CASSKWGQGTNTGELFF
>TRBJ2-3|-|-|TRBV6-5
TGTGCCAGCAGATCGCTTGGGCTTAGCACAGATACGCAGTATTTT
CASRSLGLSTDTQYF
>TRBJ2-5|-|-|TRBV27
TGTGCCAGCCGCAAAGCGTTGGGTCAAGCCGAGACCCAGTACTTC
CASRKALGQAETQYF
>TRBJ1-1|few|-|TRBV27
TGTGCCAGCAGTTTCCTTGAGGGGGCTGAAGCTTTCTTT
CASSFLEGAEAFF
>TRBJ2-6|-|TRBD2|TRBV7-3
TGTGCCAGCAGCCGAGCCCAGCGGGGAGCTGGGGCCAACGTCCTGACTTTC
CASSRAQRGAGANVLTF
>TRBJ1-1|-|-|TRBV3-1/TRBV3-2
TGTGCCAGCAGCCAAGGTTCAATTCAGGGAGGTACTGAAGCTTTCTTT
CASSQGSIQGGTEAFF
>TRBJ2-7|-|TRBD2|TRBV19
TGTGCCAGTAGGATATTCCCCCTCGTCCGGACTAGCGAGAGTTTTCCCTACGAGCAGTACTTC
CASRIFPLVRTSESFPYEQYF
>TRBJ2-3|-|TRBD2|TRBV7-7
TGTGCCAGCAGCCCCCGGCTAGCGGGAGGGAAGAGGACAGATACGCAGTATTTT
CASSPRLAGGKRTDTQYF
>TRBJ1-1|-|TRBD1|TRBV18
TGTGCCAGCTCACAGACGACAGGGGACACTGAAGCTTTCTTT
CASSQTTGDTEAFF
>TRBJ2-3|-|-|TRBV18
TGTGCCAGCTCACCACCGACCGGGACTGGGCCCTCAGATACGCAGTATTTT
CASSPPTGTGPSDTQYF
>TRBJ2-1|-|TRBD1|TRBV6-6
TGTGCCAGCAGCCCGAGGACAGGGGTGGGCAATGAGCAGTTCTTC
CASSPRTGVGNEQFF
>TRBJ1-2|few|-|TRBV27
TGTGCCAGCAGCCATTTTGAGGGCCACTATGGCTACACCTTC
CASSHFEGHYGYTF
>TRBJ1-2|-|-|TRBV18
TGTGCCAGCTCACCAGAACGGGGGGACTATGGCTACACCTTC
CASSPERGDYGYTF
>TRBJ1-2|-|TRBD1|TRBV18
TGTGCCAGCTCACCCGGGACAGGGGAAATAGGCTACACCTTC
CASSPGTGEIGYTF
>TRBJ1-5|-|-|TRBV15
TGTGCCACCAGCAGAGCAAGTGACTCTCTCCAGCCCCAGCATTTT
CATSRASDSLQPQHF
>TRBJ2-5|-|-|TRBV20-1
TGCAGTGCTAGTGATGCAGGGACTGGGTACCAAGAGACCCAGTACTTC
CSASDAGTGYQETQYF
>TRBJ2-5|-|TRBD2|TRBV18
TGTGCCAGCTCACCGCAGACTAGCGGGAGCCGGGAGACCCAGTACTTC
CASSPQTSGSRETQYF
>TRBJ1-5|few|-|TRBV27
TGTGCCAGCGCCCCAGTGGGAGCCCCGAATCAGCCCCAGCATTTT
CASAPVGAPNQPQHF
>TRBJ2-1|-|TRBD1|TRBV30
TGTGCCTGCTCAACAGGGGTGGGCTACAATGAGCAGTTCTTC
CACSTGVGYNEQFF
>TRBJ1-1|-|TRBD1|TRBV6-6
TGTGCCAGCAGTCTCACAGGGGGCACCCTGAACACTGAAGCTTTCTTT
CASSLTGGTLNTEAFF
>TRBJ1-4|-|-|TRBV18
TGTGCCAGCTCTCACAGGACGGCTAATGAAAAACTGTTTTTT
CASSHRTANEKLFF
>TRBJ2-7|-|-|TRBV27
TGTGCCAGCAGCATCAGGGGCTACGAGCAGTACTTC
CASSIRGYEQYF
>TRBJ1-1|-|-|TRBV21-1
TGTGCCAGCCCCTATACTGAAGCTTTCTTT
CASPYTEAFF
>TRBJ2-3|-|-|TRBV18
TGTGCCAGCTCACCTCCGACAGCTTTCACAGATACGCAGTATTTT
CASSPPTAFTDTQYF